This paragraph reports one T cell receptor beta chain. Its antigen remains unknown. Time point noted: pre-treatment baseline. This sample is part of a study of blood T cell dynamics during melanoma immunotherapy. Study context: Standard first-line treatment here was pembrolizumab or nivolumab plus ipilimumab in metastatic melanoma.

Whole-study results and caveats: Unlike progressors, later disease-control patients had W3 repertoires gaining clonality or diversity.

Each bulk PBMC sample had roughly 400 ng DNA loaded. TCRdb's copy holds only in-frame clones and misses some; the assay was immunoSEQ multiplex PCR. There are a few thousand clones in the sample; 87% occur only once, and about 3.3% lies in the top ten. The TCR was taken from a human donor with melanoma. The material sequenced was blood, taken from a patient treated with checkpoint blockade.

The CDR3 sequence is CASRDRGGVGDTQYF. The CDR3 coding sequence is TGTGCCAGCAGAGACAGGGGGGGTGTGGGAGATACGCAGTATTTT. The chain has TRBV5-4 and TRBJ2-3; TRBD1 matches 9 bases. The CDR3 is 15 amino acids. Germline CDR1 SGHNT, CDR2 YYREEE (reference sequence). V shed 5 bases and J 5 bases; nucleotides not matched to a gene: 9. Supplemented by reference TRBV5-4 and TRBJ2-3, the full variable domain reads ETGVTQSPTHLIKTRGQQVTLRCSSQSGHNTVSWYQQALGQGPQFIFQYYREEENGRGNFPPRFSGLQFPNYSSELNVNALELDDSALYLCASRDRGGVGDTQYFGPGTRLTVL.